The text below deals with one TCR beta chain. Its matching antigen is unknown. The timepoints at which blood was sampled were baseline, cycle 4 day 1, and cycle 7 day 1. The protocol was immunoSEQ multiplex PCR, while the TCRdb copy is restricted to in-frame clones and leaves out a portion. The data show around 16,000 clones, 84% seen once. This sample was included in a study of OX40 agonist ivuxolimab in advanced cancers. Study overall: Males comprised around 80% of the group, whose mean age was roughly 64 years (range roughly 20 to 90). Study outcomes and limitations: Which antigen the expanded peripheral T cells recognized is unknown. Some nonresponders likewise displayed low normalized T-cell clonal expansion.

This sample comprised CD4+ or CD8+ T cells sorted from blood, obtained in a trial of the OX40 agonist ivuxolimab. The clonotype was recovered from an adult with an advanced solid tumor such as melanoma, head and neck, liver or kidney cancer.

Written as DNA, the CDR3 is TGTGCCAGCAGCTTAGCGGTACTTGGGGCTGAAGCTTTCTTT. This sequence encodes CASSLAVLGAEAFF. This chain uses TRBV7-9 with TRBJ1-1; no reliable D call. This CDR3 region has 14 residues. V lost 0 bases, J lost 6 bases, and 11 bases lay in between. The germline gives CDR1 SEHNR, CDR2 FQNEAQ (reference sequence).